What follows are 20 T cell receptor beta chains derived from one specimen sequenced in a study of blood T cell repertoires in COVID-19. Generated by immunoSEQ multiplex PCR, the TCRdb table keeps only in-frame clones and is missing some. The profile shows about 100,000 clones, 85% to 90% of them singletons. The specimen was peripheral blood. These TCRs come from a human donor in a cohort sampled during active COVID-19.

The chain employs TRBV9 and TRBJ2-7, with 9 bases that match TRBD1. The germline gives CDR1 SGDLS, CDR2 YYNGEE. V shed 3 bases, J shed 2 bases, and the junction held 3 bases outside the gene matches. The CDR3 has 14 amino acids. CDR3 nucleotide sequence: TGTGCCAGCAGCGCCGGGACAGGGACCTACGAGCAGTACTTC. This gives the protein CASSAGTGTYEQYF.

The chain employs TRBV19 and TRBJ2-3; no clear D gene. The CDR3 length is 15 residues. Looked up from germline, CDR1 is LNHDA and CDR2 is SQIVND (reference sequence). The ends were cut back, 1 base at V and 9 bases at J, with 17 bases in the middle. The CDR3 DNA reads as TGTGCCAGTAGTATAGTTGGGCGAAACCCGAAGACGCAGTATTTT. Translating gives CASSIVGRNPKTQYF.

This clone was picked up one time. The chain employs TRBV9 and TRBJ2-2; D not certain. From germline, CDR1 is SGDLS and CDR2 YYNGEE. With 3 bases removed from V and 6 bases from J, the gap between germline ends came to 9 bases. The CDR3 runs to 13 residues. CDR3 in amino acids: CASSARNAGELFF. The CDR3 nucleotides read TGTGCCAGCAGCGCCAGAAATGCCGGGGAGCTGTTTTTT. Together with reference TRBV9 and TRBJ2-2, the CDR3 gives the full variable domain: DSGVTQTPKHLITATGQRVTLRCSPRSGDLSVYWYQQSLDQGLQFLIQYYNGEERAKGNILERFSAQQFPDLHSELNLSSLELGDSALYFCASSARNAGELFFGEGSRLTVL.

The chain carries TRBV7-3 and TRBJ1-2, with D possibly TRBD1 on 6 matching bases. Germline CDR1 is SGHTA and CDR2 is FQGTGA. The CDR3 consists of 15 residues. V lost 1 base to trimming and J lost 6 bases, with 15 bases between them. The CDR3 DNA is TGTGCCAGCAGCTTAAACAGGGACACCCTGAATGGCTACACCTTC. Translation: CASSLNRDTLNGYTF.

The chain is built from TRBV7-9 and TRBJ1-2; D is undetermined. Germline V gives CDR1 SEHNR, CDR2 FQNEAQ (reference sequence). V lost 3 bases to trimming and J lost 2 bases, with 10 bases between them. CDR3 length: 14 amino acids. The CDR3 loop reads CASSFAGQNYGYTF. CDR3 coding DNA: TGTGCCAGCAGCTTTGCAGGCCAGAACTATGGCTACACCTTC.

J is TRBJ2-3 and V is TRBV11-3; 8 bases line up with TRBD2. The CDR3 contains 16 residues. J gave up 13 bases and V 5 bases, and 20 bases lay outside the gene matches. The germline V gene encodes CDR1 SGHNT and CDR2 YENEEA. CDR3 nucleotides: TGTGCCAGCAGCAATAGTCGTTGGCGCGGGGGGTCCGGGGAGTATTTT. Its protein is CASSNSRWRGGSGEYF.

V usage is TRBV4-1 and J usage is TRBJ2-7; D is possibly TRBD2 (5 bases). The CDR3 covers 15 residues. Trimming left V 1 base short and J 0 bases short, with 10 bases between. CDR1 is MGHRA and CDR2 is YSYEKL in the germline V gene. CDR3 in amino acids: CASSQALGSSYEQYF. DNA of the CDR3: TGCGCCAGCAGCCAAGCCTTGGGGAGCTCCTACGAGCAGTACTTC.

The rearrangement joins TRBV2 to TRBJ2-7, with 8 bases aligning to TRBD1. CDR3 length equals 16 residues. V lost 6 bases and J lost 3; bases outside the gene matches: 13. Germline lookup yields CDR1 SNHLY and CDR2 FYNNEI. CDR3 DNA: TGTGCCAGCAGCGGACAGGGCAAAAACTCTCTCTACGAGCAGTACTTC. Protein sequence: CASSGQGKNSLYEQYF.

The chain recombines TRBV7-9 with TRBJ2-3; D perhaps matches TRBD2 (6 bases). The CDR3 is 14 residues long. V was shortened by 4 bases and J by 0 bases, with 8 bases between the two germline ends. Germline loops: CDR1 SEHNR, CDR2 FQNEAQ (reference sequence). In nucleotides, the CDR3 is TGTGCCAGCAGCTGGCGGGACAGCACAGATACGCAGTATTTT. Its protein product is CASSWRDSTDTQYF.

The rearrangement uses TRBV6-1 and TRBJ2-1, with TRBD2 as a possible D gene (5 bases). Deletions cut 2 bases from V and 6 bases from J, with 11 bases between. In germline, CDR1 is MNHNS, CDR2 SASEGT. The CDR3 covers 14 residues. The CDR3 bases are TGTGCCAGCAGTGAATCGTCCGGGGTCAATGAGCAGTTCTTC. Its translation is CASSESSGVNEQFF.

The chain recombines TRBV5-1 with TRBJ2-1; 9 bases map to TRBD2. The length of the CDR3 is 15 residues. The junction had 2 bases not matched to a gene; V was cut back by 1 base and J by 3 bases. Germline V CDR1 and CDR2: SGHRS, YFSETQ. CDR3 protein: CASSLRLAVYNEQFF. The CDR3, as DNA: TGCGCCAGCAGCTTGCGACTAGCGGTCTACAATGAGCAGTTCTTC.

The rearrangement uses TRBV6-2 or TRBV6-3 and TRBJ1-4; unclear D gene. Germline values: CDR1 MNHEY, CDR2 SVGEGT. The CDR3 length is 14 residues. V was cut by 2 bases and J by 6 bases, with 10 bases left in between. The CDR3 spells CASSYLGADEKLFF. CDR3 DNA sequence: TGTGCCAGCAGTTACCTGGGAGCAGATGAAAAACTGTTTTTT.

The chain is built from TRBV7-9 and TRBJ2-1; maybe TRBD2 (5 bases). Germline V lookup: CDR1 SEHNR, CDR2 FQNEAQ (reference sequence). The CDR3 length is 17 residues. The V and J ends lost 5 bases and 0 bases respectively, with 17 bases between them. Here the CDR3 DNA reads TGTGCCAGCAGCGGGGAGAGAGCGAGGAGCTCCTACAATGAGCAGTTCTTC. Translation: CASSGERARSSYNEQFF.

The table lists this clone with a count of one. The CDR3, as DNA: TGTGCCAGTAGTATGCCGGGGGGCCGGGAGCAGTTCTTC. Translation: CASSMPGGREQFF. The rearrangement uses TRBV19 and TRBJ2-1; possible D gene TRBD2, 7 bases. The germline V gene has CDR1 LNHDA and CDR2 SQIVND (reference sequence). The length of the CDR3 is 13 residues. Between the trimmed V and J ends, which lost 3 bases and 10 bases, there was a span of 13 bases.

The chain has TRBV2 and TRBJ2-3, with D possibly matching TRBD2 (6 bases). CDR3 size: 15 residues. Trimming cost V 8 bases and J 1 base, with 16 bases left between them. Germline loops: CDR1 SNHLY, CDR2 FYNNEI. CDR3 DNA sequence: TGTGCCAGCGGCGGGATCGACTTACGCACAGATACGCAGTATTTT. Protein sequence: CASGGIDLRTDTQYF.

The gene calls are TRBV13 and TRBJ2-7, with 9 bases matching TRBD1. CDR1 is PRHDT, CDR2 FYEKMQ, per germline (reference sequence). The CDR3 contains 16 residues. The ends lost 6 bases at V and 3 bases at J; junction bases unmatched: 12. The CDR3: CASRVGTGSFLYEQYF. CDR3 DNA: TGTGCCAGCAGGGTCGGGACAGGGTCTTTTCTCTACGAGCAGTACTTC.

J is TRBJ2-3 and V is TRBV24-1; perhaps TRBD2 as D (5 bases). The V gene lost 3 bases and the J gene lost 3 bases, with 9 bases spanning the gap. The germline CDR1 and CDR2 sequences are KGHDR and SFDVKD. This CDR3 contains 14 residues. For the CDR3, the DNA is TGTGCCACCAGTGATCGGACTCATACAGATACGCAGTATTTT. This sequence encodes CATSDRTHTDTQYF.

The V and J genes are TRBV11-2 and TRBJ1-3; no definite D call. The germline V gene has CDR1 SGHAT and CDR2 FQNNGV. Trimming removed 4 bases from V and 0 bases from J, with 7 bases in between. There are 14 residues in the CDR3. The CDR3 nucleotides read TGTGCCAGCAGCTGGAGATTCTCTGGAAACACCATATATTTT. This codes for CASSWRFSGNTIYF. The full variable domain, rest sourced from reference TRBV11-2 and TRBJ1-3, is EAGVAQSPRYKIIEKRQSVAFWCNPISGHATLYWYQQILGQGPKLLIQFQNNGVVDDSQLPKDRFSAERLKGVDSTLKIQPAKLEDSAVYLCASSWRFSGNTIYFGEGSWLTVV.

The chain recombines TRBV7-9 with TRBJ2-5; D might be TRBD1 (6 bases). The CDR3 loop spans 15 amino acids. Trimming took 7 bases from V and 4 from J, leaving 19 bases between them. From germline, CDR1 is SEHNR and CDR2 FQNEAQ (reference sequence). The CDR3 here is CASTPARGSGETQYF. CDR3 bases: TGTGCCAGCACCCCGGCAAGGGGGAGCGGAGAGACCCAGTACTTC.

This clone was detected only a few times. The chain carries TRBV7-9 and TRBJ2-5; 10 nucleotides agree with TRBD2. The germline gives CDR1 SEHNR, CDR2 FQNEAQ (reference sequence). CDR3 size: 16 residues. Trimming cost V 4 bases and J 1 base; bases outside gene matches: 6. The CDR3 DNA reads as TGTGCCAGCAGCTCGACACTAGCGGGGATCCAAGAGACCCAGTACTTC. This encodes CASSSTLAGIQETQYF.